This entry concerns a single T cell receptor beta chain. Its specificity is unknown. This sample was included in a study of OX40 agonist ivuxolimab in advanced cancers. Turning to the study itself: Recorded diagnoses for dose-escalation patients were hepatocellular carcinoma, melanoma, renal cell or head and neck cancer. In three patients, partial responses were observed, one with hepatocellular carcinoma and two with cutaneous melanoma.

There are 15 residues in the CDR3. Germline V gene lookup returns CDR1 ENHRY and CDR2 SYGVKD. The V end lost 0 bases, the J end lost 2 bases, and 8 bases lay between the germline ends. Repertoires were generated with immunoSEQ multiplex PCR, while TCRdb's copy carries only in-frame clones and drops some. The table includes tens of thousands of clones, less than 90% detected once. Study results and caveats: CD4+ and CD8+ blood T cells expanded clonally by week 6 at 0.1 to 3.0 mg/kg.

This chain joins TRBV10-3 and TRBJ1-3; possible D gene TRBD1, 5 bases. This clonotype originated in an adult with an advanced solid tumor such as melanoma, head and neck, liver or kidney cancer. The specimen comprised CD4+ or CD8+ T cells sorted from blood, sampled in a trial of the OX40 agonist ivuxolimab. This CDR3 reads CAISESQGTGNTIYF. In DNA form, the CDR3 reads TGTGCCATCAGTGAGTCGCAGGGAACTGGAAACACCATATATTTT.